These 14 T cell receptor beta chains were sequenced from one sample in a study of T cell responses to AZD1222 COVID-19 vaccine. The method was immunoSEQ multiplex PCR; TCRdb's version includes in-frame clones alone and lacks a portion of them. The table includes roughly 180,000 clones, roughly 90% detected once. Source: peripheral blood, taken 28 days after the second AZD1222 dose. The receptor source for this set is an adult who received the AZD1222 COVID-19 vaccine.

This clone is a singleton in its sample. The chain has TRBV5-4 and TRBJ1-1; 10 bases are a match to TRBD1. The germline V gene has CDR1 SGHNT and CDR2 YYREEE (reference sequence). The CDR3 is 15 amino acids. With V trimmed by 3 bases and J by 5 bases, 7 bases remained unmatched. The CDR3 coding sequence is TGTGCCAGCAGCTCCCGGACAGGGGGGGTGACTGAAGCTTTCTTT. Amino acids: CASSSRTGGVTEAFF.

The rearrangement joins TRBV6-5 to TRBJ1-5; D ambiguous. The CDR3 runs to 15 residues. Trimming shortened V by 1 base and J by 5 bases, and 12 bases separated the two germline ends. Germline CDR1 MNHEY, CDR2 SVGAGI. The CDR3 loop is CASSYFSDGDQPQHF. The DNA of the CDR3 is TGTGCCAGCAGTTACTTCAGTGATGGGGATCAGCCCCAGCATTTT.

The gene calls are TRBV30 and TRBJ2-1; TRBD2 aligns across 11 bases. J was trimmed by 8 bases and V by 3 bases; bases with no gene match: 9. The CDR3 loop spans 15 amino acids. CDR1 is GTSNPN, CDR2 SVGIG, per germline (reference sequence). Here the CDR3 DNA reads TGTGCCTGGAGCGCCTCCGAGACTAGCGGGGATGAGCAGTTCTTC. Translated, it gives CAWSASETSGDEQFF.

The chain recombines TRBV2 with TRBJ2-2, with D uncertain. Germline CDR1 is SNHLY and CDR2 is FYNNEI. The CDR3 has 14 amino acids. V dropped 2 bases and J dropped 4 bases, with 8 bases sitting between them. CDR3 protein: CASSEQVLTGELFF. Here the CDR3 DNA reads TGTGCCAGCAGTGAACAGGTTCTCACCGGGGAGCTGTTTTTT.

The chain employs TRBV30 and TRBJ2-2; 12 bases fit TRBD1. In germline, CDR1 is GTSNPN, CDR2 SVGIG (reference sequence). CDR3 length equals 16 residues. V gave up 3 bases and J gave up 7 bases; unmatched junction bases: 9. The CDR3 DNA is TGTGCCTGGAGGGTCCGGGACAGGGGGCTAGTCGGGGAGCTGTTTTTT. Translating gives CAWRVRDRGLVGELFF.

The rearrangement links TRBV6-2 or TRBV6-3 to TRBJ1-5; 7 nucleotides match TRBD1. This CDR3 spans 15 amino acids. J lost 3 bases, V lost 7 bases, and 9 bases had no gene match. CDR1 is MNHEY and CDR2 is SVGEGT in the germline V gene. The CDR3: CASNPGQRVNQPQHF. The CDR3 nucleotides read TGTGCCAGCAACCCGGGACAGCGAGTCAATCAGCCCCAGCATTTT.

Concerning this clone: Relative to the germline gene, one junction end is altered; a read error may explain this. V is TRBV2 and J is TRBJ1-2, with 7 bases fitting TRBD1. The length of the CDR3 is 15 residues. Per the germline V gene, CDR1 is SNHLY and CDR2 is FYNNEI. Here the CDR3 DNA reads TGTGCCAGTAAAGCCTCCCGGGACAGCCTCTATGACTACACCTTC. Its protein product is CASKASRDSLYDYTF.

This chain joins TRBV5-1 and TRBJ2-7, with D possibly called TRBD1 or TRBD2 (5 bases each). Deletions cut 3 bases from V and 0 bases from J, with 19 bases between. CDR3 length equals 17 residues. Germline lookup yields CDR1 SGHRS and CDR2 YFSETQ. CDR3 loop: CASSWGLWDQSSYEQYF. The CDR3 DNA reads as TGCGCCAGCAGCTGGGGGTTGTGGGACCAAAGCTCCTACGAGCAGTACTTC.

The rearrangement joins TRBV10-1 to TRBJ2-3; a weak D match, TRBD2 (6 bases). This CDR3 contains 13 residues. Germline CDR1 WNHNN, CDR2 SYGVQD (reference sequence). V dropped 4 bases and J dropped 1 base, with 6 bases sitting between them. The CDR3 protein is CASSAGGTDTQYF. In nucleotides, the CDR3 is TGCGCCAGCAGTGCGGGGGGCACAGATACGCAGTATTTT.

The J gene is TRBJ1-1, the V gene TRBV2; D remains unclear. This CDR3 has 14 residues. Trimming shortened V by 8 bases and J by 5 bases, and 18 bases separated the two germline ends. Germline values: CDR1 SNHLY, CDR2 FYNNEI. The CDR3 coding sequence is TGTGCCAGCCACTTAACTCCCCCAGGTACTGAAGCTTTCTTT. Its translation: CASHLTPPGTEAFF.

This sequence joins TRBV6-5 and TRBJ1-4; no clear D gene. The CDR3 length is 15 residues. Per the germline V gene, CDR1 is MNHEY and CDR2 is SVGAGI. V was trimmed by 2 bases and J by 0 bases, leaving 7 bases between them. This CDR3 reads CASSYHKATNEKLFF. The CDR3 DNA is TGTGCCAGCAGTTACCATAAAGCAACTAATGAAAAACTGTTTTTT.

This chain links TRBV10-3 with TRBJ1-2; weak D call: TRBD1 (6 bases). Germline CDR1 reads ENHRY; CDR2 reads SYGVKD. V was cut by 6 bases and J by 6 bases, with 14 bases left in between. The CDR3 has 13 residues. The CDR3 DNA follows: TGTGCCATCAGACAACTTCCAGGGGATGGCTACACCTTC. Translating it yields CAIRQLPGDGYTF.

The rearrangement uses TRBV7-8 and TRBJ1-1; D remains unclear. V lost 3 bases, J lost 2 bases, and 10 bases lay in between. Germline V lookup: CDR1 SGHVS, CDR2 FQNEAQ. The CDR3 is 14 residues long. The CDR3 loop is CASSLRTPNTEAFF. The CDR3 DNA sequence: TGTGCCAGCAGCTTGAGGACCCCTAACACTGAAGCTTTCTTT.

The chain combines TRBV21-1 with TRBJ1-6; the tabulated D call, TRBD1, remains unverified against the DNA. TRBV21-1 is a pseudogene. The length of the CDR3 is 15 residues. CDR3 amino acids: CASSNRDRSNSPLHF. CDR3 DNA: TGTGCCAGCAGCAATCGTGACAGAAGTAATTCACCCCTCCACTTT.